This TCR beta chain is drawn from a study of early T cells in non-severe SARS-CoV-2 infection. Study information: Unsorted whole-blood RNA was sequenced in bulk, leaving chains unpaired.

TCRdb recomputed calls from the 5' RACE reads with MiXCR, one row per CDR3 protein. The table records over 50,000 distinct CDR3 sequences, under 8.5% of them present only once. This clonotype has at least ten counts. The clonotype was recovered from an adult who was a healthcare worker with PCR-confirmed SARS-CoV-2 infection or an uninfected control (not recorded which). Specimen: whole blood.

The CDR3 nucleotides read TGTGCCATCAGTGAGCGGGCTAGCGGGAGCACAGATACGCAGTATTTT. The encoded protein is CAISERASGSTDTQYF. The chain combines TRBV10-3 with TRBJ2-3; 8 positions match TRBD2. J lost 0 bases, V lost 2 bases, and 4 bases had no gene match. Per the germline V gene, CDR1 is ENHRY and CDR2 is SYGVKD. The CDR3 consists of 16 residues.